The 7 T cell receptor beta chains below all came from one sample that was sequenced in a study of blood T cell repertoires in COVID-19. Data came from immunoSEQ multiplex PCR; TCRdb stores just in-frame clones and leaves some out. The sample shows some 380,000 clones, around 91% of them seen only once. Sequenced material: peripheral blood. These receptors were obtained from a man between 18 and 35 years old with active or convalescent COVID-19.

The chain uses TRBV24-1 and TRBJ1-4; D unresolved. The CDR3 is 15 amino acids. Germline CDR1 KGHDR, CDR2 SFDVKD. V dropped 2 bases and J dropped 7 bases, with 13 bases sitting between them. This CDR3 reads CATSDSSDPGEKLFF. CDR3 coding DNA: TGTGCCACCAGTGATTCGTCAGACCCGGGTGAAAAACTGTTTTTT.

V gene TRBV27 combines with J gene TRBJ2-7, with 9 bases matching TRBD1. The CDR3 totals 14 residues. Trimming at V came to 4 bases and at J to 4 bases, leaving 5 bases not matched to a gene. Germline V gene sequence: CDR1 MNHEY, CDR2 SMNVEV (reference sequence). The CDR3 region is CASSSGTGLYEQYF. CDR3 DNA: TGTGCCAGCAGTTCCGGGACAGGGCTATACGAGCAGTACTTC.

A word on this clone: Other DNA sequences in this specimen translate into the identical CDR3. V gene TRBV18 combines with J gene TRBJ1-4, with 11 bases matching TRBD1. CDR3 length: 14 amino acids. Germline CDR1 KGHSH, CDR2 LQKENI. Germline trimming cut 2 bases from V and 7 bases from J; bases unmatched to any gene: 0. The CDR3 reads CASSPGTGGEKLFF. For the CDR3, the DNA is TGTGCCAGCTCACCAGGGACAGGGGGTGAAAAACTGTTTTTT.

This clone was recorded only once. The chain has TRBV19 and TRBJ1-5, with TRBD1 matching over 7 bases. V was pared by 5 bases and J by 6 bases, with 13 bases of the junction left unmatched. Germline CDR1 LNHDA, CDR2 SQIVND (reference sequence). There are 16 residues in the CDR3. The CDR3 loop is CASSVVGIGGGQPQHF. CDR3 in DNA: TGTGCCAGTAGTGTAGTGGGCATAGGGGGCGGTCAGCCCCAGCATTTT.

The DNA for the CDR3 is TGTGCCACTGGGACAGTTACAAGGCGCAATCAGCCCCAGCATTTT. Translation: CATGTVTRRNQPQHF. The chain combines TRBV19 with TRBJ1-5; 7 bases fit TRBD1. V lost 10 bases to trimming and J lost 2 bases; unmatched junction nucleotides: 11. Germline V CDR1 and CDR2: LNHDA, SQIVND (reference sequence). This CDR3 has 15 residues.

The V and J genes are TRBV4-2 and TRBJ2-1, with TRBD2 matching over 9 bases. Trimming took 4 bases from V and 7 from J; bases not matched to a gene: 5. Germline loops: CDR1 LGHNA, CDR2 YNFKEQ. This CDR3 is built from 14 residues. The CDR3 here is CASSPRLADNEQFF. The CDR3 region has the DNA TGTGCCAGCAGCCCCCGACTAGCGGATAATGAGCAGTTCTTC.

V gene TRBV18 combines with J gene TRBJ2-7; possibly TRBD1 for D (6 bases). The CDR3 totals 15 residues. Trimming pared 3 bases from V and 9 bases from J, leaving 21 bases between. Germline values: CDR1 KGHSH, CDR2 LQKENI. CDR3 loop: CASSPLRGSSGLQYF. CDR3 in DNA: TGTGCCAGCTCACCCCTCAGGGGAAGCTCAGGATTGCAGTACTTC.